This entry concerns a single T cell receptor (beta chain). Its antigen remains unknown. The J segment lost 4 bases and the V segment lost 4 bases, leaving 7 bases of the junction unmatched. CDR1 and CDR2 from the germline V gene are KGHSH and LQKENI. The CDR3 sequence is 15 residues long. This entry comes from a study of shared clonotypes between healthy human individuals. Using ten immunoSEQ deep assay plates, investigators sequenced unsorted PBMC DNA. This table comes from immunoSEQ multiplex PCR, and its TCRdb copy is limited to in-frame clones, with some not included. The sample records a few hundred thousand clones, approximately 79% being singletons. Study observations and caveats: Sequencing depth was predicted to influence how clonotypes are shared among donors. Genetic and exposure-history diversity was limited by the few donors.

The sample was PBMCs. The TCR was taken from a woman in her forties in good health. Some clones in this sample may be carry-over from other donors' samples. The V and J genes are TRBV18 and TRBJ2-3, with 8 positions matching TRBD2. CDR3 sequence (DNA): TGTGCCAGCTCACAACAACGGGGGGGTGCAGATACGCAGTATTTT. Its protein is CASSQQRGGADTQYF.